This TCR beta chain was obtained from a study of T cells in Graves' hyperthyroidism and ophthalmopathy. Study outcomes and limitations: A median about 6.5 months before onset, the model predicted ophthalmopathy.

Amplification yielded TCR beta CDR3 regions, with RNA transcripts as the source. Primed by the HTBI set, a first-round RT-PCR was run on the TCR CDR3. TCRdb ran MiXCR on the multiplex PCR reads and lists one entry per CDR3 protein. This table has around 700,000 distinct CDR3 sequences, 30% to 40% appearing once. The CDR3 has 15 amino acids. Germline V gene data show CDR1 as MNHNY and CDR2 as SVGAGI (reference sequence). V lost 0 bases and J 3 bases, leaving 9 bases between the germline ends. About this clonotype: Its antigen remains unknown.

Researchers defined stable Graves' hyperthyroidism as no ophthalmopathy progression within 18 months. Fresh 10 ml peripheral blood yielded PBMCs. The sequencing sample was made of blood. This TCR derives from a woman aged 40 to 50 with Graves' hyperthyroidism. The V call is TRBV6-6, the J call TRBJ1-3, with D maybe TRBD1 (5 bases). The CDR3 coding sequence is TGTGCCAGCAGTTACTCAGGGGTCGGTGGAAACACCATATATTTT. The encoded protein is CASSYSGVGGNTIYF.